Detailed here is one T cell receptor beta chain. Its specificity is unknown. Then a second PCR, running roughly 7 to 11 cycles, was carried out with a sample-barcoded 5' primer and a J-beta primer mix. Each of the cDNA molecules was tagged by a template-switch adaptor with 12 random nucleotides. MiXCR, run by TCRdb on the 5' RACE reads, gives a single entry per CDR3 protein. This sample has 500,000 to 550,000 distinct CDR3 sequences; nearly 25% occur once, and the top ten carry roughly 10%. The sample belongs to a study of blood T cells in healthy people across ages. The study, taken as a whole, reports: Samples with more naive T cells showed higher observed beta diversity.

Deletions cut 0 bases from V and 0 bases from J, with 10 bases between. This CDR3 region has 15 residues. Germline assignment: CDR1 SGHRS and CDR2 YFSETQ. In addition, the sample was reused for a study of T cells of mothers and their children.

The specimen was blood. The receptor was derived from a boy between 10 and 17 years old in good health. The chain links TRBV5-1 to TRBJ2-7, with D perhaps TRBD1 or TRBD2 (5 bases each). The CDR3 spells CASSLGGPYSYEQYF. The CDR3 nucleotides read TGCGCCAGCAGCTTGGGGGGACCTTACTCCTACGAGCAGTACTTC.